This T cell receptor beta chain was identified in a study of blood T cell repertoires in COVID-19. Whole-study context: Specimens from acute and convalescent COVID-19 originated in the United States, Italy and Spain. The cDNA or gDNA used as material had been derived from T cells, B-cell-depleted T cells, or PBMCs.

CDR3 length equals 15 residues. Per germline, CDR1 LNHDA and CDR2 SQIVND (reference sequence). Losses at the gene ends were 3 bases for V and 2 bases for J; bases not matched to a gene: 5. Original methodology: For nucleated cells, counts were estimated from reference gene primer amplification. The protocol was immunoSEQ multiplex PCR, while the TCRdb copy is restricted to in-frame clones and leaves out a portion. The DNA was the basis for D and trimming; V, J and clone size are from that table. The table lists some 100,000 clones, approximately 89% of them singletons. This receptor was taken from a man aged 45-65 years with acute or convalescent COVID-19. The sequencing sample was made of peripheral blood. The rearrangement uses TRBV19 and TRBJ2-7; 9 nucleotides agree with TRBD1. CDR3 amino acids: CASSIGGTGTYEQYF. The CDR3 DNA sequence: TGTGCCAGTAGTATTGGGGGGACAGGGACCTACGAGCAGTACTTC.